The TCR beta chain described here comes from a study of blood T cell repertoires in COVID-19. Study-level background: Sites across the United States, Italy and Spain contributed samples from acute and convalescent COVID-19. Sources were T cells, B-cell-depleted T cells, or PBMCs; the material itself was cDNA or gDNA.

Germline V gene lookup returns CDR1 SGHAT and CDR2 FQNNGV. The germline V and J ends were trimmed by 1 base and 10 bases, with 9 bases remaining between them. This CDR3 has 12 residues. Original processing methods: Cell counts per sample came from amplifying reference gene primers. Sequenced by immunoSEQ multiplex PCR; TCRdb stores in-frame clones only, minus some. That table furnishes V, J and clone size, whereas the DNA furnished D and trimming. The top ten hold roughly 8.7% of the sample, which has 68,000 or so clones, roughly 85% seen once. Sample: peripheral blood. This receptor was taken from a man under 40 with acute or convalescent COVID-19. The V gene is TRBV11-2, the J gene TRBJ2-3, with D unresolved. The CDR3, as DNA: TGTGCCAGCAGCTTAGTCAGCGCTTCGCAGTATTTT. Translation gives CASSLVSASQYF. Filled out from reference TRBV11-2 and TRBJ2-3, the complete variable domain reads EAGVAQSPRYKIIEKRQSVAFWCNPISGHATLYWYQQILGQGPKLLIQFQNNGVVDDSQLPKDRFSAERLKGVDSTLKIQPAKLEDSAVYLCASSLVSASQYFGPGTRLTVL.